A selection of T cell receptor beta chains follows, all from one sample in a study of blood T cell repertoires in COVID-19. Assay: immunoSEQ multiplex PCR; the TCRdb copy retains only in-frame clones and omits some. The data contain under 150,000 clones, around 89% of them singletons. Sequenced input: PBMCs or T cells enriched from blood (not recorded which). All receptors come from a woman aged 30 to 39 with acute COVID-19. Each CDR3 is given with its conserved first and last residue. A D gene is named only where the DNA matches it firmly. The size of a clone is reported for some rows only, either as once, few or many, or as a class for expanded clones.

D gene: TRBD1
CDR3 length: 16
V gene: TRBV7-2
J gene: TRBJ1-2
clone size: -
CDR3 protein: CASSPMSTGGELGYTF
CDR3 DNA: TGTGCCAGCAGCCCTATGTCGACAGGGGGCGAGCTTGGCTACACCTTC

D gene: TRBD1
CDR3 length: 14
V gene: TRBV2
J gene: TRBJ1-5
clone size: -
CDR3 protein: CASRGTGDGQPQHF
CDR3 DNA: TGTGCCAGCAGGGGGACAGGAGACGGTCAGCCCCAGCATTTT

D gene: -
CDR3 length: 13
V gene: TRBV19
J gene: TRBJ1-2
clone size: -
CDR3 protein: CASIGPLQGGYTF
CDR3 DNA: TGTGCCAGTATTGGCCCCTTACAGGGCGGCTACACCTTC

D gene: -
CDR3 length: 14
V gene: TRBV5-1
J gene: TRBJ1-2
clone size: -
CDR3 protein: CASSLDDSSYGYTF
CDR3 DNA: TGCGCCAGCAGCTTGGATGACAGTTCCTATGGCTACACCTTC

D gene: -
CDR3 length: 11
V gene: TRBV9
J gene: TRBJ2-1
clone size: -
CDR3 protein: CASSVGDEQFF
CDR3 DNA: TGTGCCAGCAGCGTAGGCGATGAGCAGTTCTTC

D gene: TRBD2
CDR3 length: 15
V gene: TRBV28
J gene: TRBJ2-2
clone size: -
CDR3 protein: CASRILAGGPRELFF
CDR3 DNA: TGTGCCAGCAGAATCCTTGCGGGAGGGCCTCGGGAGCTGTTTTTT

D gene: TRBD2
CDR3 length: 15
V gene: TRBV18
J gene: TRBJ2-5
clone size: -
CDR3 protein: CASSPLAGGQETQYF
CDR3 DNA: TGTGCCAGCTCACCACTAGCGGGAGGCCAAGAGACCCAGTACTTC

D gene: -
CDR3 length: 14
V gene: TRBV11-3
J gene: TRBJ1-1
clone size: -
CDR3 protein: CASSPGGGSTEAFF
CDR3 DNA: TGTGCCAGCAGCCCAGGTGGGGGGAGCACTGAAGCTTTCTTT

D gene: -
CDR3 length: 18
V gene: TRBV5-5
J gene: TRBJ2-7
clone size: -
CDR3 protein: CASSSGRGADLLSYEQYF
CDR3 DNA: TGTGCCAGCAGCAGCGGACGGGGAGCCGATCTTCTGTCCTACGAGCAGTACTTC

D gene: TRBD1
CDR3 length: 15
V gene: TRBV3-1/TRBV3-2
J gene: TRBJ1-4
clone size: -
CDR3 protein: CASSQDGQGYEKLFF
CDR3 DNA: TGTGCCAGCAGCCAAGATGGACAGGGGTATGAAAAACTGTTTTTT

D gene: TRBD1
CDR3 length: 14
V gene: TRBV28
J gene: TRBJ1-1
clone size: -
CDR3 protein: CASSDRVMNTEAFF
CDR3 DNA: TGTGCCAGCAGTGACAGGGTCATGAACACTGAAGCTTTCTTT

D gene: TRBD2
CDR3 length: 13
V gene: TRBV5-5
J gene: TRBJ2-3
clone size: -
CDR3 protein: CASGTSGTDTQYF
CDR3 DNA: TGTGCCAGCGGGACTAGCGGCACAGATACGCAGTATTTT

D gene: -
CDR3 length: 13
V gene: TRBV7-2
J gene: TRBJ2-5
clone size: -
CDR3 protein: CASSRDVMETQYF
CDR3 DNA: TGTGCCAGCAGCCGCGATGTGATGGAGACCCAGTACTTC

D gene: -
CDR3 length: 12
V gene: TRBV11-3
J gene: TRBJ2-3
clone size: -
CDR3 protein: CASSQSTDTQYF
CDR3 DNA: TGTGCCAGCAGCCAGAGCACAGATACGCAGTATTTT

D gene: -
CDR3 length: 12
V gene: TRBV29-1
J gene: TRBJ1-2
clone size: -
CDR3 protein: CSVGTANYGYTF
CDR3 DNA: TGCAGCGTTGGAACAGCAAACTATGGCTACACCTTC

D gene: -
CDR3 length: 13
V gene: TRBV28
J gene: TRBJ1-2
clone size: -
CDR3 protein: CASTPTGGDGYTF
CDR3 DNA: TGTGCCAGCACCCCAACGGGCGGGGATGGCTACACCTTC

D gene: TRBD2
CDR3 length: 14
V gene: TRBV6-1
J gene: TRBJ2-3
clone size: -
CDR3 protein: CASSLAGGLDTQYF
CDR3 DNA: TGTGCCAGCAGTTTAGCGGGAGGCCTCGATACGCAGTATTTT

D gene: TRBD2
CDR3 length: 13
V gene: TRBV12-3/TRBV12-4
J gene: TRBJ2-7
clone size: -
CDR3 protein: CATHGGRKNEQYF
CDR3 DNA: TGTGCCACCCATGGCGGGAGGAAGAACGAGCAGTACTTC

D gene: -
CDR3 length: 15
V gene: TRBV4-3
J gene: TRBJ2-7
clone size: -
CDR3 protein: CASSQESGFSYEQYF
CDR3 DNA: TGCGCCAGCAGCCAAGAGAGCGGGTTTTCCTACGAGCAGTACTTC

D gene: -
CDR3 length: 14
V gene: TRBV7-6
J gene: TRBJ2-5
clone size: -
CDR3 protein: CASSSSVYQETQYF
CDR3 DNA: TGTGCCAGCAGCAGTAGCGTTTACCAAGAGACCCAGTACTTC

D gene: TRBD1
CDR3 length: 15
V gene: TRBV7-9
J gene: TRBJ1-1
clone size: -
CDR3 protein: CASSLAGQGVTEAFF
CDR3 DNA: TGTGCCAGCAGCTTAGCGGGGCAGGGGGTGACTGAAGCTTTCTTT

D gene: -
CDR3 length: 11
V gene: TRBV28
J gene: TRBJ2-7
clone size: once
CDR3 protein: CASTSNYEQYF
CDR3 DNA: TGTGCCAGCACAAGCAACTACGAGCAGTACTTC

D gene: TRBD2
CDR3 length: 15
V gene: TRBV7-8
J gene: TRBJ2-7
clone size: -
CDR3 protein: CASSGLAGGPYEQYF
CDR3 DNA: TGTGCCAGCAGCGGGCTAGCGGGAGGGCCATACGAGCAGTACTTC

D gene: -
CDR3 length: 15
V gene: TRBV6-4
J gene: TRBJ1-4
clone size: -
CDR3 protein: CASSGQFSPNEKLFF
CDR3 DNA: TGTGCCAGCAGTGGACAATTCAGCCCTAATGAAAAACTGTTTTTT

D gene: TRBD2
CDR3 length: 19
V gene: TRBV4-3
J gene: TRBJ2-2
clone size: -
CDR3 protein: CASSQGRTSGRAHTGELFF
CDR3 DNA: TGCGCCAGCAGCCAAGGTCGGACTAGCGGGAGGGCCCACACCGGGGAGCTGTTTTTT

D gene: -
CDR3 length: 16
V gene: TRBV18
J gene: TRBJ1-3
clone size: -
CDR3 protein: CASSPVGGLAGNTIYF
CDR3 DNA: TGTGCCAGCTCACCAGTAGGAGGACTAGCAGGAAACACCATATATTTT

D gene: TRBD1
CDR3 length: 15
V gene: TRBV27
J gene: TRBJ1-5
clone size: -
CDR3 protein: CASSDFTGGNQPQHF
CDR3 DNA: TGTGCCAGCTCTGATTTTACAGGGGGCAATCAGCCCCAGCATTTT

D gene: -
CDR3 length: 15
V gene: TRBV27
J gene: TRBJ2-6
clone size: -
CDR3 protein: CASSLPQSGANVLTF
CDR3 DNA: TGTGCCAGCAGTTTACCCCAGTCTGGGGCCAACGTCCTGACTTTC

D gene: TRBD1
CDR3 length: 18
V gene: TRBV7-9
J gene: TRBJ1-5
clone size: -
CDR3 protein: CASSSADRAGWGEQPQHF
CDR3 DNA: TGTGCCAGCAGCTCAGCGGACAGGGCCGGATGGGGCGAGCAGCCCCAGCATTTT

D gene: -
CDR3 length: 17
V gene: TRBV27
J gene: TRBJ2-1
clone size: -
CDR3 protein: CASSLQGLRLSYNEQFF
CDR3 DNA: TGTGCCAGCAGTTTACAGGGCTTAAGACTTTCGTACAATGAGCAGTTCTTC

D gene: -
CDR3 length: 12
V gene: TRBV4-2
J gene: TRBJ1-2
clone size: -
CDR3 protein: CASSGHTYGYTF
CDR3 DNA: TGTGCCAGCAGCGGACATACCTATGGCTACACCTTC

D gene: -
CDR3 length: 16
V gene: TRBV6-2/TRBV6-3
J gene: TRBJ2-1
clone size: -
CDR3 protein: CASSWGLWDSYNEQFF
CDR3 DNA: TGTGCCAGCAGTTGGGGGCTTTGGGATAGCTACAATGAGCAGTTCTTC

D gene: -
CDR3 length: 17
V gene: TRBV4-1
J gene: TRBJ2-6
clone size: -
CDR3 protein: CASSQDQRGAWANVLTF
CDR3 DNA: TGCGCCAGCAGCCAAGATCAACGGGGGGCGTGGGCCAACGTCCTGACTTTC

D gene: -
CDR3 length: 14
V gene: TRBV7-2
J gene: TRBJ1-2
clone size: -
CDR3 protein: CASTPGSGAYGYTF
CDR3 DNA: TGTGCCAGCACCCCAGGCTCAGGGGCCTATGGCTACACCTTC

D gene: TRBD1
CDR3 length: 15
V gene: TRBV6-6
J gene: TRBJ2-7
clone size: -
CDR3 protein: CASSYAGDSPYEQYF
CDR3 DNA: TGTGCCAGCAGTTACGCTGGGGACAGTCCCTACGAGCAGTACTTC

D gene: -
CDR3 length: 12
V gene: TRBV28
J gene: TRBJ2-7
clone size: -
CDR3 protein: CASRPGSYEQYF
CDR3 DNA: TGTGCCAGCAGGCCAGGGTCTTACGAGCAGTACTTC

D gene: TRBD1
CDR3 length: 14
V gene: TRBV28
J gene: TRBJ1-4
clone size: -
CDR3 protein: CASATGGAPKKLFF
CDR3 DNA: TGTGCCAGCGCGACAGGGGGGGCGCCCAAAAAACTGTTTTTT

D gene: -
CDR3 length: 15
V gene: TRBV15
J gene: TRBJ2-2
clone size: few
CDR3 protein: CATSRWREGTGELFF
CDR3 DNA: TGTGCCACCAGCAGGTGGCGGGAAGGCACCGGGGAGCTGTTTTTT

D gene: -
CDR3 length: 14
V gene: TRBV2
J gene: TRBJ2-1
clone size: -
CDR3 protein: CASSEVSGDGEQFF
CDR3 DNA: TGTGCCAGCAGTGAGGTATCGGGGGACGGAGAGCAGTTCTTC

D gene: -
CDR3 length: 15
V gene: TRBV7-9
J gene: TRBJ1-2
clone size: once
CDR3 protein: CASSLVGRGRDGYTF
CDR3 DNA: TGTGCCAGCAGCTTAGTGGGCAGGGGAAGGGATGGCTACACCTTC

D gene: -
CDR3 length: 12
V gene: TRBV30
J gene: TRBJ1-1
clone size: -
CDR3 protein: CAWTDSGLGAFF
CDR3 DNA: TGTGCCTGGACGGATAGCGGACTTGGCGCTTTCTTT

D gene: TRBD2
CDR3 length: 15
V gene: TRBV7-9
J gene: TRBJ2-1
clone size: -
CDR3 protein: CASPGLAGGYNEQFF
CDR3 DNA: TGTGCCAGCCCCGGACTAGCGGGAGGTTACAATGAGCAGTTCTTC